The present T cell receptor (beta chain) was sequenced within a study of OX40 agonist ivuxolimab in advanced cancers. On the study more broadly: Ivuxolimab, an antibody acting as an agonist of OX40 (CD134), was used to treat patients.

Trimming cost V 3 bases and J 2 bases, with 14 bases left between them. The V gene's germline CDR1 is SGHTA and CDR2 FQGNSA. This CDR3 is 15 amino acids long. With regard to this clone: Antigen specificity is unknown.

Using immunoSEQ multiplex PCR, the repertoire was profiled, and TCRdb retains in-frame clones only, with some absent. The data show over 30,000 clones, roughly 82% seen once. Overall study findings and caveats: CD4+ and CD8+ blood T cells expanded clonally by week 6 at 0.1 to 3.0 mg/kg. There were, on average, more expanded clones in CD8+ T cells than in CD4+.

The specimen was CD4+ or CD8+ T cells sorted from blood, collected in a trial of the OX40 agonist ivuxolimab. V is TRBV7-2 and J is TRBJ2-7; the D gene is possibly TRBD1 (7 bases). This TCR derives from an adult with an advanced solid tumor such as melanoma, head and neck, liver or kidney cancer. CDR3 loop: CASSLGQGGAYEQYF. CDR3 sequence (DNA): TGTGCCAGCAGCTTGGGGCAGGGGGGTGCCTACGAGCAGTACTTC.